One and the same sample provided the 31 T cell receptor beta chains below, sequenced in a study of T cells in Graves' hyperthyroidism and ophthalmopathy. TCR beta CDR3 sequences were amplified from RNA transcripts. First-round RT-PCR of the TCR CDR3 relied on the HTBI primer set. TCRdb called the multiplex PCR reads again in MiXCR, with one record for every CDR3 protein. In the table there are some 350,000 distinct CDR3 sequences, less than 20% of which are singletons. The sample was blood. The receptors were gathered from a woman aged 18-29 years with Graves' hyperthyroidism that later progressed to Graves' ophthalmopathy.

This clonotype was counted at least ten times. Here the CDR3 reads CATSAIAGGGTGELFF. As DNA, the CDR3 is TGTGCCACCAGCGCGATAGCGGGAGGCGGCACCGGGGAGCTGTTTTTT. The chain has TRBV24-1 and TRBJ2-2; 10 bases are shared with TRBD2. Germline V gene data show CDR1 as KGHDR and CDR2 as SFDVKD. The CDR3 loop spans 16 amino acids. After removal of 7 bases from V and 4 bases from J, the junction contained 8 bases not matched to a gene.

The table lists this clonotype with a few counts. The rearrangement links TRBV4-2 to TRBJ1-6, with D unresolved. V was pared by 0 bases and J by 6 bases, with 12 bases between. CDR1 is LGHNA and CDR2 is YNFKEQ in the germline V gene. This CDR3 is built from 16 residues. CDR3 loop: CASSQDWKRSNSPLHF. CDR3 nucleotide sequence: TGTGCCAGCAGCCAAGATTGGAAACGGAGTAATTCACCCCTCCACTTT.

This clonotype was observed many times. V is TRBV7-9 and J is TRBJ2-2, with TRBD1 as a possible D gene (5 bases). Trimming cost V 7 bases and J 1 base, with 13 bases left between them. CDR1 and CDR2 (germline): SEHNR, FQNEAQ (reference sequence). The CDR3 loop spans 15 amino acids. The CDR3 coding sequence is TGTGCCAGCACTCCAGGGTACCTGAACACCGGGGAGCTGTTTTTT. Protein product: CASTPGYLNTGELFF.

This clonotype was seen ten or more times. The genes are TRBV6-1 and TRBJ2-1; TRBD2 agrees at 10 bases. V was pared by 7 bases and J by 8 bases, with 8 bases of the junction left unmatched. This CDR3 is built from 14 residues. Germline CDR1 MNHNS, CDR2 SASEGT. The CDR3 DNA follows: TGTGCCAGCATTCCAGCGGGAGGGGTCTATGAGCAGTTCTTC. This translates into CASIPAGGVYEQFF.

This clonotype appeared many times. The chain joins TRBV9 to TRBJ2-5; D is tentatively TRBD1 or TRBD2 (5 bases each). The CDR3 loop spans 16 amino acids. V gave up 0 bases and J gave up 5 bases, with 17 bases separating them. Germline V CDR1 and CDR2: SGDLS, YYNGEE. The CDR3 region is CASSVATGAGGETQYF. The CDR3 DNA reads as TGTGCCAGCAGCGTAGCTACTGGGGCAGGCGGGGAGACCCAGTACTTC.

This clonotype was observed at least ten times. V is TRBV28 and J is TRBJ1-2, with D possibly TRBD1 on 6 matching bases. Germline CDR1 MDHEN, CDR2 SYDVKM. The V and J ends lost 5 bases and 8 bases respectively, with 21 bases between them. The CDR3 runs to 15 residues. CDR3 nucleotide sequence: TGTGCCAGCAGTCCGGGGGACAAGGAGTTCTACGGCTACACCTTC. This encodes CASSPGDKEFYGYTF.

This clonotype was seen more than once but under ten times. The chain recombines TRBV7-9 with TRBJ2-5; 8 bases are shared with TRBD1. Trimming removed 5 bases from V and 8 bases from J; junction bases left unmatched: 19. Germline assignment: CDR1 SEHNR and CDR2 FQNEAQ (reference sequence). The CDR3 consists of 17 residues. Written as DNA, the CDR3 is TGTGCCAGCAGCAATATCAGACAGGGGCAGGGCTTAGATACCCAGTACTTC. Translating gives CASSNIRQGQGLDTQYF.

This clonotype was detected ten times or more. The J gene is TRBJ1-3, the V gene TRBV6-1; no definite D call. Germline V lookup: CDR1 MNHNS, CDR2 SASEGT. The CDR3 extends over 13 amino acids. The V end lost 6 bases, the J end lost 0 bases, and 6 bases lay between the germline ends. CDR3 DNA sequence: TGTGCCAGCAGCAGAGACTCTGGAAACACCATATATTTT. Protein sequence: CASSRDSGNTIYF.

This clonotype was detected ten times or more. This chain uses TRBV27 with TRBJ2-1; 10 bases align to TRBD1. After removal of 4 bases from V and 8 bases from J, the junction contained 11 bases not matched to a gene. The CDR3 is 16 amino acids. Germline V gives CDR1 MNHEY, CDR2 SMNVEV (reference sequence). The CDR3 is CASSYPPGTGAYEQFF. The CDR3 nucleotides read TGTGCCAGCAGTTACCCCCCAGGGACAGGGGCTTATGAGCAGTTCTTC.

Ten or more counts support this clonotype. The V gene is TRBV27, the J gene TRBJ2-7, with 7 bases fitting TRBD1. This CDR3 contains 15 residues. Germline CDR1 MNHEY, CDR2 SMNVEV (reference sequence). Trimming cost V 1 base and J 3 bases; bases outside gene matches: 6. CDR3 sequence reads: CASSLFGTEIYEQYF. The CDR3 DNA follows: TGTGCCAGCAGTTTATTTGGGACAGAGATCTACGAGCAGTACTTC.

This clonotype was counted at least ten times. The chain employs TRBV27 and TRBJ2-3, with 9 bases that match TRBD2. The germline CDR1 and CDR2 sequences are MNHEY and SMNVEV (reference sequence). The junction had 9 bases not matched to a gene; V was cut back by 2 bases and J by 6 bases. The CDR3 extends over 16 amino acids. The DNA of the CDR3 is TGTGCCAGCAGTTTAGTCCTAGCGGGATTAATGGATACGCAGTATTTT. As protein: CASSLVLAGLMDTQYF.

This clonotype came up many times. V and J are TRBV12-3 or TRBV12-4 and TRBJ2-3; D gene uncertain. Trimming took off 3 bases at V and 0 bases at J, with 10 bases between the two ends. The CDR3 has 15 residues. The CDR3 nucleotides are TGTGCCAGCAGTTTTTCGGCATCTAGCACAGATACGCAGTATTTT. This gives the protein CASSFSASSTDTQYF.

The chain combines TRBV30 with TRBJ1-5; D is unresolved. CDR1 is GTSNPN, CDR2 SVGIG, per germline (reference sequence). V was pared by 1 base and J by 6 bases, with 13 bases between. This CDR3 is 14 amino acids long. The DNA of the CDR3 is TGTGCCTGGAGTGCCAGGACTTCATCTCAGCCCCAGCATTTT. Protein sequence: CAWSARTSSQPQHF.

This clonotype was seen only a few times. This chain uses TRBV3-1 with TRBJ2-1, with TRBD1 matching 7 bases. After removal of 7 bases from V and 7 bases from J, the junction contained 10 bases not matched to a gene. Germline assignment: CDR1 LGHDT and CDR2 YNNKEL (reference sequence). CDR3 length: 14 amino acids. The CDR3 DNA sequence: TGTGCCAGCAAGGGTAGGGGGCCACTTAATGAGCAGTTCTTC. Protein sequence: CASKGRGPLNEQFF.

This clonotype appeared a few times. The V gene is TRBV28, the J gene TRBJ2-7; D remains unclear. The CDR3 is made up of 15 amino acids. Germline-derived CDR1 and CDR2 are MDHEN and SYDVKM. V lost 5 bases and J 0 bases, leaving 14 bases between the germline ends. The CDR3 is CASSISLESSYEQYF. The CDR3, as DNA: TGTGCCAGCAGTATATCTCTAGAGAGCTCCTACGAGCAGTACTTC.

With regard to this clonotype: This clone may be a read error of a much larger clone one base away. This likely comes from a read error, as the CDR3 has no conserved phenylalanine or tryptophan at its end. This sequence joins TRBV6-2 or TRBV6-3 and TRBJ1-4; weak D call: TRBD1 (6 bases). Trimming removed 7 bases at V and 1 base at J, with 10 bases between. The CDR3 runs 14 residues. Germline values: CDR1 MNHEY, CDR2 SVGEGT. CDR3 DNA sequence: TGTGCCAGCACCGGACAGAAAACTAATGAAAAACTGTTTTCT. This codes for CASTGQKTNEKLFS.

The chain uses TRBV28 and TRBJ1-2, with D hard to call. In germline, CDR1 is MDHEN, CDR2 SYDVKM. The CDR3 spans 14 residues. The V end lost 6 bases, the J end lost 4 bases, and 15 bases lay between the germline ends. The CDR3 region is CASSPLRGIYGYTF. The CDR3 nucleotides are TGTGCCAGCAGCCCTTTAAGAGGGATCTATGGCTACACCTTC.

On this clonotype itself: A read error may explain this, as a much larger clone is one base away. The chain is built from TRBV11-2 and TRBJ2-3; possibly TRBD1 for D (5 bases). The CDR3 sequence is 19 residues long. Germline values: CDR1 SGHAT, CDR2 FQNNGV. The CDR3 loop reads CASGLAGPFPTDSTDTQYF. CDR3 bases: TGTGCCAGCGGCTTAGCCGGTCCCTTCCCGACAGACAGCACAGATACGCAGTATTTT.

This clonotype was picked up many times. The rearrangement uses TRBV2 and TRBJ2-1; 9 nucleotides match TRBD2. CDR3 length equals 12 residues. J gave up 6 bases and V 10 bases, and 4 bases lay outside the gene matches. Looked up from germline, CDR1 is SNHLY and CDR2 is FYNNEI. CDR3 in DNA: TGTGCCACCGGGACTAGCCTCAATGAGCAGTTCTTC. Translated, it gives CATGTSLNEQFF.

This clonotype came up many times. This chain joins TRBV6-1 and TRBJ2-1; a possible D gene is TRBD1 (6 bases). This CDR3 is 13 amino acids long. Germline lookup yields CDR1 MNHNS and CDR2 SASEGT. The V end was cut by 7 bases, the J end by 2 bases, with 9 bases between. In DNA form, the CDR3 reads TGTGCCAGCATGAGGGGGACCTACAATGAGCAGTTCTTC. It codes for CASMRGTYNEQFF.

This clonotype was recorded many times. This rearrangement joins TRBV12-3 or TRBV12-4 to TRBJ2-2; D ambiguous. This CDR3 has 11 residues. V lost 3 bases to trimming and J lost 11 bases, with 7 bases between them. The CDR3 spells CASSFVSELFF. CDR3 coding DNA: TGTGCCAGCAGTTTTGTAAGCGAGCTGTTTTTT.

This clonotype was seen at least ten times. V and J are TRBV12-3 or TRBV12-4 and TRBJ1-1; D unclear. The CDR3 length is 12 residues. The germline V and J ends were trimmed by 5 bases and 7 bases, with 11 bases remaining between them. CDR3 sequence: CASSPKTHEAFF. The CDR3 nucleotides are TGTGCCAGCAGTCCTAAGACGCATGAAGCTTTCTTT.

The genes are TRBV4-2 and TRBJ2-1, with 7 nucleotides matching TRBD2. Germline V CDR1 and CDR2: LGHNA, YNFKEQ. The CDR3 is 14 amino acids. V lost 0 bases and J lost 7; bases outside the gene matches: 3. CDR3 bases: TGTGCCAGCAGCCAAGATTTCGGGAGGAATGAGCAGTTCTTC. Protein product: CASSQDFGRNEQFF.

This clonotype was seen at least ten times. The chain has TRBV27 and TRBJ2-5; 7 bases agree with TRBD1. This CDR3 has 14 amino acids. With V trimmed by 4 bases and J by 3 bases, 5 bases remained unmatched. Germline loops: CDR1 MNHEY, CDR2 SMNVEV (reference sequence). The CDR3 sequence: CASSWGQTEETQYF. In nucleotides, the CDR3 is TGTGCCAGCAGTTGGGGACAGACAGAAGAGACCCAGTACTTC.

This clonotype showed up many times. In DNA form, the CDR3 reads TGCAGTGCTGGGACTAGCGGGGCCTACGAGCAGTACTTC. Protein product: CSAGTSGAYEQYF. The chain uses TRBV20-1 and TRBJ2-7, with TRBD2 identical over 13 bases. CDR3 length: 13 residues. Trimming took 5 bases from V and 2 from J; bases not matched to a gene: 0. Germline V CDR1 and CDR2: DFQATT, SNEGSKA (reference sequence).

This clonotype came up many times. The V and J genes are TRBV28 and TRBJ1-1; D is unclear. The germline V gene has CDR1 MDHEN and CDR2 SYDVKM. This CDR3 has 15 residues. V was trimmed by 6 bases and J by 3 bases, leaving 17 bases between them. This CDR3 reads CASSEPARRYTEAFF. The CDR3 DNA reads as TGTGCCAGCAGCGAACCCGCCCGCCGGTACACTGAAGCTTTCTTT.

This clonotype was recorded many times. The V and J genes are TRBV30 and TRBJ2-7; TRBD2 might be the D (6 bases). CDR1 is GTSNPN and CDR2 is SVGIG in the germline V gene (reference sequence). V gave up 4 bases and J gave up 5 bases, with 18 bases separating them. CDR3 length: 14 residues. CDR3 nucleotide sequence: TGTGCCTGGATTCCTCACCTGGGGGGTAACGAGCAGTACTTC. Protein: CAWIPHLGGNEQYF.

The chain employs TRBV6-5 and TRBJ1-4; 7 nucleotides match TRBD1. V dropped 4 bases and J dropped 8; count of bases not matched to a gene: 7. Germline CDR1 and CDR2: MNHEY and SVGAGI. This CDR3 has 14 residues. This chain's CDR3 is CASSSPTGSEKLFF. The CDR3 DNA follows: TGTGCCAGCAGTTCCCCGACAGGGAGCGAAAAACTGTTTTTT.

This clonotype was seen at least ten times. This chain uses TRBV7-2 with TRBJ2-3; D remains unclear. Germline V CDR1 and CDR2: SGHTA, FQGNSA. V lost 5 bases and J 0 bases, leaving 9 bases between the germline ends. The CDR3 has 14 residues. CDR3 in amino acids: CASSPSSSTDTQYF. The CDR3 region has the DNA TGTGCCAGCAGCCCCTCCTCAAGCACAGATACGCAGTATTTT.

This clonotype was seen a handful of times. A clone one base away is much larger, so this may be a read error. The genes are TRBV27 and TRBJ1-1, with TRBD1 identical over 8 bases. This CDR3 is 14 amino acids long. The germline CDR1 and CDR2 sequences are MNHEY and SMNVEV (reference sequence). This CDR3 is CASSLSAGGTGAFF. The CDR3 nucleotides read TGTGCCAGCAGTTTATCGGCAGGGGGCACTGGAGCTTTCTTT.

The sample holds a few counts of this clonotype. V gene TRBV4-2 combines with J gene TRBJ2-3; 10 positions agree with TRBD2. V was pared by 0 bases and J by 3 bases, with 3 bases of the junction left unmatched. The germline V gene encodes CDR1 LGHNA and CDR2 YNFKEQ. The CDR3 length is 16 residues. DNA of the CDR3: TGTGCCAGCAGCCAAGATCCTAGCGGGAGAACAGATACGCAGTATTTT. The encoded protein is CASSQDPSGRTDTQYF.